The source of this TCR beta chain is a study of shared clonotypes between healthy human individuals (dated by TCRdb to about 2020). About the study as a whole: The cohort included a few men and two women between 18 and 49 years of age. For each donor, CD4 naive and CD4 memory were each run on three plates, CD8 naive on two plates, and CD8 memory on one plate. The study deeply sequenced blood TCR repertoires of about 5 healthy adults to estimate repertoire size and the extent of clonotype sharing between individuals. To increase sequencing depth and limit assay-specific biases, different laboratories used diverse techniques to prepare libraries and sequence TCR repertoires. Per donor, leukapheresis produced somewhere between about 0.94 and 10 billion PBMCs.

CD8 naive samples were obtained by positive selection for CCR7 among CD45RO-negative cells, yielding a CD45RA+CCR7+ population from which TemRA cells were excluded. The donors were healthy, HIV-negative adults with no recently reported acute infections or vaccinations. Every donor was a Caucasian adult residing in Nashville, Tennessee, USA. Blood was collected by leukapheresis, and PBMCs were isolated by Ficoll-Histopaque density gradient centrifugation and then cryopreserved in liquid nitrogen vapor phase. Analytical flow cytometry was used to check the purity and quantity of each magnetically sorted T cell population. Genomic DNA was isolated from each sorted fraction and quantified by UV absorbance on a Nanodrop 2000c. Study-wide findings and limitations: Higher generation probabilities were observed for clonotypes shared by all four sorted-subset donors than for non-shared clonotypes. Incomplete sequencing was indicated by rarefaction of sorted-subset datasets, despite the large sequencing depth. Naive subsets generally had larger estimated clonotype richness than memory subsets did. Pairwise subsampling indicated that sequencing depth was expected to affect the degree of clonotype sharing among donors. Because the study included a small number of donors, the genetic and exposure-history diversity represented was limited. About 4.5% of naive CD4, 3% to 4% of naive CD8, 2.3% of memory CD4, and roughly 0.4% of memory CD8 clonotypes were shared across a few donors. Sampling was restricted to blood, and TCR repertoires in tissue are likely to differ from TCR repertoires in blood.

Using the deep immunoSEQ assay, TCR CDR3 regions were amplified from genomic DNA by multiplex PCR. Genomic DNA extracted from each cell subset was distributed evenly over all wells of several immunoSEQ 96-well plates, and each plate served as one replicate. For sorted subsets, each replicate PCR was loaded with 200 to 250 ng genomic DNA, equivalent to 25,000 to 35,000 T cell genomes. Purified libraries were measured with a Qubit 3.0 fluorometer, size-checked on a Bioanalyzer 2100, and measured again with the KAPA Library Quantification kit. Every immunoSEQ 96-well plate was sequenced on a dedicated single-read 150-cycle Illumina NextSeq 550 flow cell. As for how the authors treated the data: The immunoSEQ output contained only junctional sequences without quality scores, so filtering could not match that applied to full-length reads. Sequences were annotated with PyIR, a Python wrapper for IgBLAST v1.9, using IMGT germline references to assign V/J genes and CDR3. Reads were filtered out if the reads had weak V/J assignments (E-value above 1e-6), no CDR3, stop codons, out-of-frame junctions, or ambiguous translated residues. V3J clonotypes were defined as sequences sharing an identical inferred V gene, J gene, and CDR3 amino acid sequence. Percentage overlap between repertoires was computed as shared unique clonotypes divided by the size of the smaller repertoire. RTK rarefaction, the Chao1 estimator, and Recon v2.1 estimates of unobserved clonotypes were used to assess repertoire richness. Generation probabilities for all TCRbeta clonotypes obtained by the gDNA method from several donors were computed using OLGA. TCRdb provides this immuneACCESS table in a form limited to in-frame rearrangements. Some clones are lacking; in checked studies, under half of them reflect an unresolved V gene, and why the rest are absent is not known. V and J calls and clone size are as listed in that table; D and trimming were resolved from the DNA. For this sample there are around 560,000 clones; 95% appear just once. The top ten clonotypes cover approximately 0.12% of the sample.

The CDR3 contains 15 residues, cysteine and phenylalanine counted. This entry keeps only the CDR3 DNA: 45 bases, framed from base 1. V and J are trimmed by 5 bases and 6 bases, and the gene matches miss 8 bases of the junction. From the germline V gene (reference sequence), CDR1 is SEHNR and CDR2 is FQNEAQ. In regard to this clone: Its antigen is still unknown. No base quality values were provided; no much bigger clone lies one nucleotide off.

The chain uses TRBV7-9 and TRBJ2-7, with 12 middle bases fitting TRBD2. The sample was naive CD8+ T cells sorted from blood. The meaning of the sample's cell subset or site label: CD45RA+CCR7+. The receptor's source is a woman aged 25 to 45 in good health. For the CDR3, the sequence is CASSAITSGRSEQYF. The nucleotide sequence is TGTGCCAGCAGCGCTATAACTAGCGGGAGGTCCGAGCAGTACTTC.